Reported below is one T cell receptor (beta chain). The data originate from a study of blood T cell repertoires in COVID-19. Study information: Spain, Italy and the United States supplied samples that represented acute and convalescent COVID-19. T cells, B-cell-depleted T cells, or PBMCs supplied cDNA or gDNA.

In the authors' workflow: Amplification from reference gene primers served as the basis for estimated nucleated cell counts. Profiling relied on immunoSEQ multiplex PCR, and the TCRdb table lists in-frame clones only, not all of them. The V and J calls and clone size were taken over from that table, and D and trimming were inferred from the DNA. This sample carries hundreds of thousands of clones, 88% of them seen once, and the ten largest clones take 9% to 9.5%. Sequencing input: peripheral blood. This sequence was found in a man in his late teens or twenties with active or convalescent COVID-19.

DNA of the CDR3: TGTGCCAGCAGCGTAGATCCAGACTCTGGAAACACCATATATTTT. Protein product: CASSVDPDSGNTIYF. The rearrangement uses TRBV9 and TRBJ1-3; no reliable D call. This CDR3 is 15 amino acids long. CDR1 and CDR2 from the germline V gene are SGDLS and YYNGEE. The germline V and J ends were trimmed by 0 bases and 0 bases, with 7 bases remaining between them.